Sequencing of this T cell receptor (beta chain) was carried out in a study of shared clonotypes between healthy human individuals (dated by TCRdb to about 2020). At the level of the whole study: A few men and a couple of women, aged 18 to 49 years, made up the cohort. To estimate repertoire size and how much clonotypes are shared between individuals, the study performed deep sequencing of blood TCR repertoires from about five healthy adults. For each donor, CD4 naive and CD4 memory were each given three plates, CD8 naive was given two plates, and CD8 memory was given one plate. Per donor, leukapheresis produced somewhere between about 0.94 and 9.5 billion PBMCs. Libraries were prepared and TCR repertoires were sequenced by different laboratories using diverse techniques, in order to increase sequencing depth and limit assay-specific biases. Points the paper makes about the study in general: Larger estimated clonotype richness was generally found for naive subsets than for memory subsets. Clonotypes shared by all four sorted-subset donors showed higher generation probabilities than non-shared clonotypes. Incomplete sequencing was indicated by rarefaction of sorted-subset datasets, despite the large sequencing depth. When a few donors were compared, the shared fraction of clonotypes was 5% to 6.5% for naive CD4, roughly 3.4% for naive CD8, 2% to 2.5% for memory CD4, and 0.4% for memory CD8. Sampling was restricted to blood, and TCR repertoires in tissue are likely to differ from TCR repertoires in blood. Based on pairwise subsampling, the degree of clonotype sharing among donors was expected to be affected by sequencing depth. The genetic and exposure-history diversity represented was limited by the small number of donors.

V sheds 6 bases and J sheds 7 bases, leaving 8 bases between their ends. From its cysteine to its phenylalanine, the CDR3 spans 10 amino acids. Only the CDR3 region is kept as DNA, spanning 30 bases read in frame from base 1. CDR1 and CDR2 are read off the germline V gene (reference sequence) as DFQATT and SNEGSKA. With regard to this clone: This clone's antigen is unknown. The record has no base qualities; no much larger clone is one base away.

Using the deep immunoSEQ assay, TCR CDR3 regions were amplified from genomic DNA by multiplex PCR. Genomic DNA extracted from each cell subset was distributed evenly over all wells of several immunoSEQ 96-well plates, and each plate served as one replicate. Each replicate PCR for sorted subsets received 150 to 250 ng genomic DNA, equal to about 30,000 T cell genomes. Purified libraries were quantified with a Qubit 3.0 fluorometer, sized on a Bioanalyzer 2100, and re-quantified with the KAPA Library Quantification kit. A separate single-read 150-cycle Illumina NextSeq 550 flow cell was used to sequence each immunoSEQ 96-well plate. For the original study's pipeline: Because only junctional sequences without quality scores were contained in the immunoSEQ output, filtering matching that applied to full-length reads could not be performed. Sequences were annotated with PyIR, a Python wrapper for IgBLAST v1.9, using IMGT germline references to assign V/J genes and CDR3. Reads were filtered out if the reads had weak V/J assignments (E-value above 1e-6), no CDR3, stop codons, out-of-frame junctions, or ambiguous translated residues. V3J clonotypes were defined by identical inferred V gene, J gene, and CDR3 amino acid sequence. Percentage overlap between repertoires was computed as shared unique clonotypes divided by the size of the smaller repertoire. Three approaches were used to assess repertoire richness: RTK rarefaction, the Chao1 estimator, and Recon v2.1 estimates of unobserved clonotypes. Generation probabilities for all TCRbeta clonotypes obtained by the gDNA method from a handful of donors were computed using OLGA. In its TCRdb copy, this immuneACCESS table keeps in-frame sequences only and misses some clones. Where compared with another copy, unresolved V genes explain less than half of these, and the others have no known cause. V, J and clone size were drawn from that table, and D and trimming were deduced from the DNA. The sample data list roughly 640,000 clones, and around two thirds of these were observed just once. The ten largest make up less than 2% of the sample.

Healthy HIV-negative adults with no recently reported acute infections or vaccinations were included as donors. All donors were Caucasian adults living in Nashville, Tennessee, USA. CD4+ T cells were enriched by magnetic negative selection, after which naive cells were positively selected on CD45RA and the negative fraction was taken as the memory subset. Blood was obtained by leukapheresis, after which PBMCs were separated by Ficoll-Histopaque density gradient centrifugation and cryopreserved in liquid nitrogen vapor phase. Analytical flow cytometry was used to check the purity and quantity of each magnetically sorted T cell population. Each sorted fraction had its genomic DNA isolated and then quantified by UV absorbance on a Nanodrop 2000c.

The TCR comes from a woman aged 25-40 years in good health. Source material: memory CD4+ T cells sorted from blood. Reading the label with the study, this specimen's cell subset or site is: CD45RA-negative fraction. Rearrangement joined TRBV20-1 to TRBJ2-3; the D gene is perhaps TRBD1, from 6 matching bases. Here is the DNA: TGCAGTGCCGGGACATATACGCAGTATTTT. This gives the protein CSAGTYTQYF.